The T cell receptor (beta chain) described here comes from a study of response to subunit inactivated influenza vaccine. Whole-study findings and limits: After each seasonal influenza vaccination, few new T cells are recruited, the authors suggested.

To note about this clonotype: Its matching antigen is unknown.

MiXCR, run by TCRdb on the RT-PCR reads, gives a single entry per CDR3 protein. This table holds 600,000 to 700,000 distinct CDR3 sequences, roughly 15% found once. Germline CDR1 is LGHNA and CDR2 is YSLEER. Trimming removed 0 bases from V and 0 bases from J; junction bases left unmatched: 5. The CDR3 has 16 amino acids. This chain connects TRBV4-3 to TRBJ2-7; 7 bases match TRBD1. This receptor was obtained from a man between 50 and 59 years old who received an inactivated influenza vaccine. The sequencing used PBMCs from blood, collected roughly 15 days before vaccination. The CDR3 nucleotides read TGCGCCAGCAGCCAAGAAACAGGGGCTAACTCCTACGAGCAGTACTTC. Its protein product is CASSQETGANSYEQYF.